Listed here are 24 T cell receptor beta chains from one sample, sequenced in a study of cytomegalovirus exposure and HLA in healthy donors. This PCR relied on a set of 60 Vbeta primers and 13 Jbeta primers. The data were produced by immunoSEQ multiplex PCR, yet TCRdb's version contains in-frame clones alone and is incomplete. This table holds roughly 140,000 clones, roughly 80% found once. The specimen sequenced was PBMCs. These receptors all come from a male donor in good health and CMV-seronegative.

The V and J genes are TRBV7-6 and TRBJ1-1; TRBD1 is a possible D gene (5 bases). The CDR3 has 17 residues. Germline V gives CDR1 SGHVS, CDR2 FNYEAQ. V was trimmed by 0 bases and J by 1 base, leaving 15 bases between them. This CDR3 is CASSLAPLTGRNTEAFF. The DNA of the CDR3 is TGTGCCAGCAGCTTAGCCCCCCTTACAGGCCGGAACACTGAAGCTTTCTTT.

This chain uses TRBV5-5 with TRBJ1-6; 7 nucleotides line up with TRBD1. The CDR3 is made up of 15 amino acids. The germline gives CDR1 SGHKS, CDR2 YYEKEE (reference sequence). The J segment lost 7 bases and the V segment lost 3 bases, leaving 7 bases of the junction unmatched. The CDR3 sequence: CASSWEDRQNSPLHF. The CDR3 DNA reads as TGTGCCAGCAGCTGGGAGGACAGGCAAAATTCACCCCTCCACTTT.

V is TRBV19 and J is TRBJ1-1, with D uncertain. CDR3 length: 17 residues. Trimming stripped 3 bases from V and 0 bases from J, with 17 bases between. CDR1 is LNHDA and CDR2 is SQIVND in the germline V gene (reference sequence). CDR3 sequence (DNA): TGTGCCAGTAGTATCTCCCTCTGGGGAGGGATGAACACTGAAGCTTTCTTT. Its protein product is CASSISLWGGMNTEAFF. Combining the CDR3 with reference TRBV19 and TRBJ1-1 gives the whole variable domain DGGITQSPKYLFRKEGQNVTLSCEQNLNHDAMYWYRQDPGQGLRLIYYSQIVNDFQKGDIAEGYSVSREKKESFPLTVTSAQKNPTAFYLCASSISLWGGMNTEAFFGQGTRLTVV.

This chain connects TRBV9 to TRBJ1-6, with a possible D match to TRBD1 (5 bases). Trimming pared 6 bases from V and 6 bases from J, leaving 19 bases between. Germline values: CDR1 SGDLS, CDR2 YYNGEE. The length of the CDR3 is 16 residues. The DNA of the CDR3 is TGTGCCAGCATCATAGGCAGAGGACACCTTAATTCACCCCTCCACTTT. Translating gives CASIIGRGHLNSPLHF. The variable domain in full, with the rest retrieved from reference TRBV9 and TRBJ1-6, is DSGVTQTPKHLITATGQRVTLRCSPRSGDLSVYWYQQSLDQGLQFLIQYYNGEERAKGNILERFSAQQFPDLHSELNLSSLELGDSALYFCASIIGRGHLNSPLHFGNGTRLTVT.

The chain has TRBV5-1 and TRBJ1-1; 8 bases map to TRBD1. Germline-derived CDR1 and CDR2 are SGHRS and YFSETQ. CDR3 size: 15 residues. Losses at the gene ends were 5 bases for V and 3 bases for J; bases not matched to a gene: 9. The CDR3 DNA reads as TGCGCCAGCAGGGATACAGGGGGGGTCTACACTGAAGCTTTCTTT. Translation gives CASRDTGGVYTEAFF.

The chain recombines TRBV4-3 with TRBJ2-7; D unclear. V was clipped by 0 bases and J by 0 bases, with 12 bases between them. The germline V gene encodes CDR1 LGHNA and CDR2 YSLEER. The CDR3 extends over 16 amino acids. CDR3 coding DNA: TGCGCCAGCAGCCAAGAGTCCGGCGGCCGCTCCTACGAGCAGTACTTC. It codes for CASSQESGGRSYEQYF.

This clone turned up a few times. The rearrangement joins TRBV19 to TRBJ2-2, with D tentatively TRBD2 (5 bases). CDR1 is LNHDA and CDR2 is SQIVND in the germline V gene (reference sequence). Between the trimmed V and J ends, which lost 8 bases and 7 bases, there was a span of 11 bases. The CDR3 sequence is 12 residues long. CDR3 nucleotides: TGTGCCAGTCGCACGGGGATCGGGGAGCTGTTTTTT. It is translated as CASRTGIGELFF.

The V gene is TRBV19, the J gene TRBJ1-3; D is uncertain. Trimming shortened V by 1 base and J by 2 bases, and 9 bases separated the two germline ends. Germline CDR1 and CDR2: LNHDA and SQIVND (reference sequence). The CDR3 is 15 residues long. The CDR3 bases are TGTGCCAGTAGTATAGCACTAAGGACTGGAAACACCATATATTTT. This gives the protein CASSIALRTGNTIYF.

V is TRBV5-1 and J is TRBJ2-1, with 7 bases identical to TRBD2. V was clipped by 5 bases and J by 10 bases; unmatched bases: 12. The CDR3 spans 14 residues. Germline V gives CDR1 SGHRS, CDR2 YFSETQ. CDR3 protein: CASRPGLVSGEQFF. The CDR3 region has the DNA TGCGCCAGCAGACCCGGACTAGTCTCAGGGGAGCAGTTCTTC.

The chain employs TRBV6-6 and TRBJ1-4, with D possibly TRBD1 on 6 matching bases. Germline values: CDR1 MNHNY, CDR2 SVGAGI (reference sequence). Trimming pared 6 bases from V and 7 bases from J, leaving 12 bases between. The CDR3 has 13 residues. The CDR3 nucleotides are TGTGCCAGCAGACCCGGGACAAGTGAAAAACTGTTTTTT. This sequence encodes CASRPGTSEKLFF.

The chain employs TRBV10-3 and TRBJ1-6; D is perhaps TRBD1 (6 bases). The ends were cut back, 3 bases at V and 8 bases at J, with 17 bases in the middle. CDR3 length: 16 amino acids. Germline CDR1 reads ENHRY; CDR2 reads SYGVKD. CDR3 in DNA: TGTGCCATCAGTGAAGGGGGGGGGACGGGGGATTCACCCCTCCACTTT. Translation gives CAISEGGGTGDSPLHF.

CDR3 sequence: CASSSDREKLFF. The CDR3 coding sequence is TGTGCCAGCAGCTCCGACAGGGAAAAACTGTTTTTT. The chain is built from TRBV7-2 and TRBJ1-4; TRBD1 might be the D (6 bases). In germline, CDR1 is SGHTA, CDR2 FQGNSA. This CDR3 region has 12 residues. With 4 bases removed from V and 8 bases from J, the gap between germline ends came to 8 bases.

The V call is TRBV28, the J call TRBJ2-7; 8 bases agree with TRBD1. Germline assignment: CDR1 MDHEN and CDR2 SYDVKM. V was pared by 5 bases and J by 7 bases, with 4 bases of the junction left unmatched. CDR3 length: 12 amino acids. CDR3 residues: CASSVQGEEQYF. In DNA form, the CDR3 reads TGTGCCAGCAGTGTACAGGGGGAAGAGCAGTACTTC.

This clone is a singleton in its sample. The CDR3 spells CASSPSGTGDEKLFF. The CDR3 nucleotides are TGTGCCAGCAGTCCATCCGGGACAGGGGATGAAAAACTGTTTTTT. The V gene is TRBV28, the J gene TRBJ1-4; 10 bases are shared with TRBD1. The J segment lost 6 bases and the V segment lost 5 bases, leaving 6 bases of the junction unmatched. The germline CDR1 and CDR2 sequences are MDHEN and SYDVKM. This CDR3 is 15 amino acids long.

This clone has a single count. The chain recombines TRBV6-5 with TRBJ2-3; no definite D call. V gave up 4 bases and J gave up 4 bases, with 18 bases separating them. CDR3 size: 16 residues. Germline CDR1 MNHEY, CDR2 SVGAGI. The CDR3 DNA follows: TGTGCCAGCAGTTTCTACTCCGCAGTACGGGCAGATACGCAGTATTTT. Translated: CASSFYSAVRADTQYF.

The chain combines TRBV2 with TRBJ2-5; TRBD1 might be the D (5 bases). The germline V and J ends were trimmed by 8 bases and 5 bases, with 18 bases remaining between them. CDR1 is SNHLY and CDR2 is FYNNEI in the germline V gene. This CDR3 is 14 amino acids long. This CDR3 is CASGKLTGAETQYF. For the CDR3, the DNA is TGTGCCAGCGGGAAGCTTACAGGAGCCGAGACCCAGTACTTC. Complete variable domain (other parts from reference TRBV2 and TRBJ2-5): EPEVTQTPSHQVTQMGQEVILRCVPISNHLYFYWYRQILGQKVEFLVSFYNNEISEKSEIFDDQFSVERPDGSNFTLKIRSTKLEDSAMYFCASGKLTGAETQYFGPGTRLLVL.

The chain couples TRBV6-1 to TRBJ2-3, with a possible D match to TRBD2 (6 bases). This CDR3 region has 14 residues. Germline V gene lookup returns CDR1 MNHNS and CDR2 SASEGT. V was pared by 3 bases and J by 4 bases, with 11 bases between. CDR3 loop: CASSDGPGADTQYF. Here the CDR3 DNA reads TGTGCCAGCAGTGACGGACCGGGGGCAGATACGCAGTATTTT.

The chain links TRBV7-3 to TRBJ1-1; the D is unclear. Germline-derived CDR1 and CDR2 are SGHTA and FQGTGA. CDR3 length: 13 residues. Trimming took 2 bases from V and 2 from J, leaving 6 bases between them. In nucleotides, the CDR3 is TGTGCCAGCAGCTTACGGTCCAACACTGAAGCTTTCTTT. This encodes CASSLRSNTEAFF.

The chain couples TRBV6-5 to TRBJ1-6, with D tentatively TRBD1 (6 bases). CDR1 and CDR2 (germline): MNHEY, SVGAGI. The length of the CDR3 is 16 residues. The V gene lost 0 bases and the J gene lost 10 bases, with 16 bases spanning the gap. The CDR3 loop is CASSYSRMGHGSPLHF. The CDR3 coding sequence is TGTGCCAGCAGTTACTCCCGAATGGGACACGGCTCACCCCTCCACTTT.

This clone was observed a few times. In DNA form, the CDR3 reads TGCGCCAGCAGCTTGGCGGAGGGAGGTAAAGCTTTCTTT. Translating it yields CASSLAEGGKAFF. This rearrangement joins TRBV5-1 to TRBJ1-1; D gene ambiguous. CDR1 SGHRS and CDR2 YFSETQ come from the germline V gene. The CDR3 totals 13 residues. Trimming took off 0 bases at V and 9 bases at J, with 12 bases between the two ends.

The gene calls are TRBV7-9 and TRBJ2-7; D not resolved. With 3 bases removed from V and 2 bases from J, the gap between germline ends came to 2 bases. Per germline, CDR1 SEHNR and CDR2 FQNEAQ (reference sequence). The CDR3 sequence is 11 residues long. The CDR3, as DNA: TGTGCCAGCAGCTTTACCTACGAGCAGTACTTC. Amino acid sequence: CASSFTYEQYF.

The DNA of the CDR3 is TGTGCCATCAGTGAGAAGAGACAGGGGATTGACGAGCAGTACTTC. The encoded protein is CAISEKRQGIDEQYF. The rearrangement links TRBV10-3 to TRBJ2-7; 8 nucleotides align to TRBD1. This CDR3 spans 15 amino acids. Trimming took 2 bases from V and 5 from J; bases not matched to a gene: 8. Germline V lookup: CDR1 ENHRY, CDR2 SYGVKD.

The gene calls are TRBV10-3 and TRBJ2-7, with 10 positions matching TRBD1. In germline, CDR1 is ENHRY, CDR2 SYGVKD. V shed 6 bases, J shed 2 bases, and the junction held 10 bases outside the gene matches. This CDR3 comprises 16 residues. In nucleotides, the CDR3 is TGTGCCATCAGCTTCGCCCCGGGACAGGGGCCCTACGAGCAGTACTTC. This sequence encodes CAISFAPGQGPYEQYF.

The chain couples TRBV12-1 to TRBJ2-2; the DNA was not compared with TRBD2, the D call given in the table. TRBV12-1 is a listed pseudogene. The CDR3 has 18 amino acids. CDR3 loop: CASSPGLAGGRYTGELFF. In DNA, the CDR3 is TGTGCCAGCAGCCCCGGACTAGCGGGGGGTAGGTACACCGGGGAGCTGTTTTTT.